Given below is one TCR beta chain in context. Its antigen is as yet unknown. The investigators reverse transcribed all of the isolated RNA, so they sequenced expressed TCRB transcripts. Naive, central memory and regulatory T cell samples yielded about 3.57 million reads on average. The table came from immunoSEQ multiplex PCR; TCRdb's copy has only in-frame clones and leaves some out. The table records hundreds of thousands of clones, about an eighth of them present only once. The authors obtained over 98% purity in all sorted populations. The data belong to a study of beta chain features in type 1 diabetes. Study-wide points: When Type 1 diabetes patients were examined, their TCRB CDR3s proved moderately but significantly shorter in all four CD4+ subsets. Naive, central memory and Treg TCRB repertoires appeared more alike in patients than in healthy donors. When VDJ junctions were examined, type 1 diabetes patients showed fewer insertions and more deletions.

The TCR sequence derives from a man between 18 and 35 years old with type 1 diabetes. Specimen: naive CD4+ T cells from blood.

CDR3 nucleotides: TGTGCCAGCAGCCCCTTCGCGGGGGTTGAGAATGAGCAGTTCTTC. It codes for CASSPFAGVENEQFF. The gene calls are TRBV14 and TRBJ2-1; 7 bases line up with TRBD2. The CDR3 runs 15 residues. The germline V gene encodes CDR1 SGHDN and CDR2 FVKESK. Trimming cost V 4 bases and J 7 bases; bases outside gene matches: 10.